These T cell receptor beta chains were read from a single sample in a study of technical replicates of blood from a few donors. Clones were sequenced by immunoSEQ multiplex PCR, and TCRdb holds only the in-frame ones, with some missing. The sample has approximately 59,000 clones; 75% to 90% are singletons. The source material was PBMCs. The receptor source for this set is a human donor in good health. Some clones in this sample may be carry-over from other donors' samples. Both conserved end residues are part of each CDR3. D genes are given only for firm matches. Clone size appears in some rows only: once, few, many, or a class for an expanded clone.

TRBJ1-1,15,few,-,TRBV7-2,TGTGCCAAGGGTGCCAGGGAGGGCAGGAACACTGAAGCTTTCTTT,CAKGAREGRNTEAFF
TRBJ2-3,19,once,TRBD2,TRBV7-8,TGTGCCAGCAGCCGCTTTCCTAGCGGGAGGAGGGTGGGCACAGATACGCAGTATTTT,CASSRFPSGRRVGTDTQYF
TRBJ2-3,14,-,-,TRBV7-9,TGTGCCAGCAGCTCCCCTCCTAGCGCCTATACGCAGTATTTT,CASSSPPSAYTQYF
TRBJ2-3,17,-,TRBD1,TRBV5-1,TGCGCCAGCAGCTGGCCCCAAGGGACAGGGCAATCAGATACGCAGTATTTT,CASSWPQGTGQSDTQYF
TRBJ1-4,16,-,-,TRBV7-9,TGTGCCAGCAGCTTTGGTCCCAGAACAACTAATGAAAAACTGTTTTTT,CASSFGPRTTNEKLFF
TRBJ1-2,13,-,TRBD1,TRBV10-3,TGTGCCGGGGGGACAGGGGGGTCCTATGGCTACACCTTC,CAGGTGGSYGYTF
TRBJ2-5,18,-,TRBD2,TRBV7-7,TGTGCCAGCAGCTTAAAGCCGGGACTAGCGGGAGCTGGAGAGACCCAGTACTTC,CASSLKPGLAGAGETQYF
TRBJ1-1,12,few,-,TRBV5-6,TGTGCCAGCAGACGTCAGGACACTGAAGCTTTCTTT,CASRRQDTEAFF
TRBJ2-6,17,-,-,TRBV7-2,TGTGCCAGCAGCTCGACAGTTTACCTCTCTGGGGCCAACGTCCTGACTTTC,CASSSTVYLSGANVLTF
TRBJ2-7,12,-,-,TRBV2,TGTGCCAGCAGCCCCGAGGGCTACGAGCAGTACTTC,CASSPEGYEQYF
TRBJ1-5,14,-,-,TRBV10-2,TGCGCCAGCAGTGAATCGGGAACGAATCAGCCCCAGCATTTT,CASSESGTNQPQHF
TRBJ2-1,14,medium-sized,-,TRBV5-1,TGCGCCAGCAGCTCCTCGGGAGCGTACAATGAGCAGTTCTTC,CASSSSGAYNEQFF
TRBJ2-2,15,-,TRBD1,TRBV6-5,TGTGCCAGCAGCCTCAACAGGGGGCACACCGGGGAGCTGTTTTTT,CASSLNRGHTGELFF
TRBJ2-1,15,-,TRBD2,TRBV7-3,TGTGCCAGCAGCTTATATGCGGGAGGGCCAAATGAGCAGTTCTTC,CASSLYAGGPNEQFF
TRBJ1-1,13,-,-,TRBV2,TGTGCCAGTCGTTGGGAGAGGAACACTGAAGCTTTCTTT,CASRWERNTEAFF
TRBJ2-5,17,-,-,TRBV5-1,TGCGCCAGCAGCTTGCCCTCATGGCAGGACGGGGGAGAGACCCAGTACTTC,CASSLPSWQDGGETQYF
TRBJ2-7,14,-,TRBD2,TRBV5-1,TGCGCCAGCAGCTGGCGGGGGGCATCCTACGAGCAGTACTTC,CASSWRGASYEQYF
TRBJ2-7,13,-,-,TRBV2,TGTGCCAGCATAGAACAGCTCTCCTACGAGCAGTACTTC,CASIEQLSYEQYF
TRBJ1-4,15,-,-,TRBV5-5,TGTGCCAGCAGCCCCTTGGGAGGGACTGAGGAAAAACTGTTTTTT,CASSPLGGTEEKLFF
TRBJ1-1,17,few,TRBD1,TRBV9,TGTGCCAGCAGGGAACCGGGACAGGGTACAGAGGGAACTGAAGCTTTCTTT,CASREPGQGTEGTEAFF
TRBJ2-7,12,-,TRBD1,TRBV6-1,TGTGCCAGCAGGTTCAGGGGGAAGGCGCAGTACTTC,CASRFRGKAQYF
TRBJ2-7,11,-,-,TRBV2,TGTGCCAGCAGTGAATTCGGGGAGCAGTACTTC,CASSEFGEQYF
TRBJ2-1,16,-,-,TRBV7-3,TGTGCCAGCAGCCTGAGGGGGGGTGGAACCTACAATGAGCAGTTCTTC,CASSLRGGGTYNEQFF
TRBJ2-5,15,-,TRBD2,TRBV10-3,TGTGCCATCAGTGCCATAGCGGGGGGGGAAGAGACCCAGTACTTC,CAISAIAGGEETQYF
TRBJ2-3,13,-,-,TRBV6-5,TGTGCCAGCAGTTACACATTCCAAGATACGCAGTATTTT,CASSYTFQDTQYF
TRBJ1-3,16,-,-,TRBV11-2,TGTGCCAGCAGCTTACGACCACGACAGCCTGGAAACACCATATATTTT,CASSLRPRQPGNTIYF
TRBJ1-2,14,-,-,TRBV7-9,TGTGCCAGCAGCTCCGGGGCAGGGGCGCTGGGCTACACCTTC,CASSSGAGALGYTF
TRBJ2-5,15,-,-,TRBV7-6,TGTGCCAGCAGCTTAGCGCCCACAGAACAAGAGACCCAGTACTTC,CASSLAPTEQETQYF
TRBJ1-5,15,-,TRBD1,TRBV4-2,TGTGCCAGCAGCCTTAGAGCACAGGGGGATCAGCCCCAGCATTTT,CASSLRAQGDQPQHF
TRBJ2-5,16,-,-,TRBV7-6,TGTGCCAGCAGCCGCGGCGCCTCGGGGGGCCGGGAGACCCAGTACTTC,CASSRGASGGRETQYF
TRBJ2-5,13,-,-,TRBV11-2,TGTGCCAGCAGCTTAGTGTGGGGCGAGACCCAGTACTTC,CASSLVWGETQYF
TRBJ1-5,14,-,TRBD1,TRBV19,TGTGCCAGTCGGGAGGGGGCAAGCAATCAGCCCCAGCATTTT,CASREGASNQPQHF
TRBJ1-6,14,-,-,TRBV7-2,TGTGCCAGCAGCGCGTCTAGCAGGAATTCACCCCTCCACTTT,CASSASSRNSPLHF
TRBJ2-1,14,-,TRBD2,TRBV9,TGTGCCAGCAGCGTACGCGGGAGCAACAATGAGCAGTTCTTC,CASSVRGSNNEQFF
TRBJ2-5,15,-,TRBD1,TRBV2,TGTGCCAGCAGTGAACAGGGGACAGGGCAAGAGACCCAGTACTTC,CASSEQGTGQETQYF
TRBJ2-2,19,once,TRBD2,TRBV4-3,TGCGCCAGCAGCCAAGAAGTCCAGCGGGGGGCCCGACACACCGGGGAGCTGTTTTTT,CASSQEVQRGARHTGELFF
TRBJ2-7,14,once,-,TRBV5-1,TGCGCCAGCACCTCCGCGGAGCTAGGCTACGAGCAGTACTTC,CASTSAELGYEQYF
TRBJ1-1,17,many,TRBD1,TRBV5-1,TGCGCCAGCAGGGATCCGAAAACAGGGGGCGGTGGGACTGAAGCTTTCTTT,CASRDPKTGGGGTEAFF
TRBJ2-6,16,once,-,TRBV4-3,TGCGCCAGCAGCCCCGGAACAGGGTTCGGGGCCAACGTCCTGACTTTC,CASSPGTGFGANVLTF
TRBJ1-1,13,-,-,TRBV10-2,TGCGCCAGCACCTGGTACGAGGGCACTGAAGCTTTCTTT,CASTWYEGTEAFF
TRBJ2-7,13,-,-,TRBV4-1,TGCGCCAGCAGCCAAGCACAGAGCTACGAGCAGTACTTC,CASSQAQSYEQYF
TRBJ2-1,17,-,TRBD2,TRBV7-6,TGTGCCAGCAGCCTACAACCTGGGACTAGCGGTTACAATGAGCAGTTCTTC,CASSLQPGTSGYNEQFF
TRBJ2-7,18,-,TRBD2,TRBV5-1,TGCGCCAGCAGCTTGGGACGGACTAGCGGCCCTAAGGGCGCCGAGCAGTACTTC,CASSLGRTSGPKGAEQYF
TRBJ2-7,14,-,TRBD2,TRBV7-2,TGTGCCAGCAGCAGGACTAGCGGGGACTACGAGCAGTACTTC,CASSRTSGDYEQYF
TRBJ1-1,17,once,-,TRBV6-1,TGTGCCAGCAGTGAACCCCTGGGGGCCTCTATCTCCCCGGGGGCTTTCTTT,CASSEPLGASISPGAFF
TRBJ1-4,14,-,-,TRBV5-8,TGTGCCAGCAGCTTGGTGTCCTACGCAGAAAAACTGTTTTTT,CASSLVSYAEKLFF
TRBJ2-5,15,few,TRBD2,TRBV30,TGTGCCTGGAGTGTCGGTCGGACTAGCGGGGAGACCCAGTACTTC,CAWSVGRTSGETQYF
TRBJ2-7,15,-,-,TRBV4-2,TGTGCCAGCAGCCAAGAAGACCAGGGCTCCTACGAGCAGTACTTC,CASSQEDQGSYEQYF
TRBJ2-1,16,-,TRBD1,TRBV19,TGTGCCAGTAGTCCAGGGCGGGACAGGCAGGGCAATGAGCAGTTCTTC,CASSPGRDRQGNEQFF
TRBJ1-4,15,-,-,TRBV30,TGTGCTCACAGTCGGGGGGCAGCAACTAATGAAAAACTGTTTTTT,CAHSRGAATNEKLFF
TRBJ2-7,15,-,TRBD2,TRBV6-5,TGTGCCAGCAGTTACATACTAGCGGGAGGCTACGAGCAGTACTTC,CASSYILAGGYEQYF
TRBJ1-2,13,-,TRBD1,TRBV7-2,TGTGCCAGCAGACGGGACAGACTCTATGGCTACACCTTC,CASRRDRLYGYTF